Each of the 19 T cell receptor beta chains below was sequenced from the same sample in a study of vaccination effects on CD4 cells after COVID-19. The authors isolated CD4+ T cells after 9 to 10 days of culture. Their target antigens are unknown. Sequenced by immunoSEQ multiplex PCR; TCRdb stores in-frame clones only, minus some. The profile shows roughly 40,000 clones, 55% to 80% of them singletons. Source: CD4+ T cells from PBMCs cultured without peptide, taken before COVID-19 vaccination. These receptors all stem from a human donor who received a COVID-19 vaccine.

This clone came up a few times. V gene TRBV19 combines with J gene TRBJ1-6; 8 bases are shared with TRBD1. Germline-derived CDR1 and CDR2 are LNHDA and SQIVND (reference sequence). This CDR3 has 17 amino acids. The V segment lost 8 bases and the J segment 7 bases; nucleotides outside the gene matches: 16. This CDR3 is CASQYGVDRGWNSPLHF. The CDR3 DNA follows: TGTGCCAGTCAATATGGGGTTGACAGGGGATGGAATTCACCCCTCCACTTT.

This clone showed up just a few times. The rearrangement joins TRBV27 to TRBJ2-1; 7 nucleotides align to TRBD1. The CDR3 is made up of 18 amino acids. The trim removed 4 bases at V and 3 bases at J, leaving 15 bases unmatched. CDR1 and CDR2 (germline): MNHEY, SMNVEV (reference sequence). The CDR3 DNA is TGTGCCAGCAGTTCTGCCTACCTCCGGGACAGAAGCTACAATGAGCAGTTCTTC. Amino acid sequence: CASSSAYLRDRSYNEQFF.

V usage is TRBV6-4 and J usage is TRBJ2-1; the match to TRBD2 covers 15 bases. With 4 bases clipped from V and 0 bases from J, the junction kept 4 bases outside the gene matches. The CDR3 is made up of 18 amino acids. Germline V gives CDR1 MRHNA, CDR2 SNTAGT. The CDR3 bases are TGTGCCAGCAGTGCCGGGACTAGCGGGGGGAGCTCCTACAATGAGCAGTTCTTC. This gives the protein CASSAGTSGGSSYNEQFF.

This chain links TRBV6-5 with TRBJ1-5, with 9 nucleotides matching TRBD1. CDR1 and CDR2 (germline): MNHEY, SVGAGI. Losses at the gene ends were 7 bases for V and 7 bases for J; bases not matched to a gene: 8. There are 14 residues in the CDR3. The CDR3 DNA follows: TGTGCCAGCACCGGGACAGGGATAAAGCAGCCCCAGCATTTT. Translated, it gives CASTGTGIKQPQHF.

The DNA of the CDR3 is TGTGCCACCAGTGGGAACAGTCGGGGGGCTTCGAACACCGGGGAGCTGTTTTTT. Encoded protein: CATSGNSRGASNTGELFF. This rearrangement joins TRBV24-1 to TRBJ2-2; tentative D call: TRBD2 (7 bases). V was cut by 5 bases and J by 0 bases, with 18 bases left in between. The CDR3 sequence is 18 residues long. CDR1 KGHDR and CDR2 SFDVKD come from the germline V gene.

V gene TRBV2 combines with J gene TRBJ1-4; D not certain. The CDR3 length is 14 residues. Germline V CDR1 and CDR2: SNHLY, FYNNEI. The V and J ends lost 7 bases and 6 bases respectively, with 15 bases between them. This CDR3 reads CASNRGSGDEKLFF. In nucleotides, the CDR3 is TGTGCCAGCAATCGAGGCAGCGGAGATGAAAAACTGTTTTTT.

This sequence joins TRBV7-9 and TRBJ1-4; 10 bases align to TRBD1. The CDR3 contains 15 residues. CDR1 SEHNR and CDR2 FQNEAQ come from the germline V gene (reference sequence). V was pared by 5 bases and J by 4 bases, with 4 bases of the junction left unmatched. The CDR3, as DNA: TGTGCCAGCAGCCCCGGGACAGGGGTTAATGAAAAACTGTTTTTT. This encodes CASSPGTGVNEKLFF.

This clone was counted between two and nine times. V is TRBV10-1 and J is TRBJ1-5, with a weak D call TRBD1 (6 bases). The CDR3 has 13 amino acids. The germline V and J ends were trimmed by 4 bases and 6 bases, with 10 bases remaining between them. The germline V gene has CDR1 WNHNN and CDR2 SYGVQD (reference sequence). The CDR3, as DNA: TGCGCCAGCAGTGGAACAGGGAGTCAGCCCCAGCATTTT. The encoded protein is CASSGTGSQPQHF.

This clone came up once. This rearrangement joins TRBV19 to TRBJ2-5; D is uncertain. Germline V lookup: CDR1 LNHDA, CDR2 SQIVND (reference sequence). Deletions cut 0 bases from V and 5 bases from J, with 13 bases between. The CDR3 has 15 amino acids. As DNA, the CDR3 is TGTGCCAGTAGTATAGATTCTGGCCACGGGGAGACCCAGTACTTC. Encoded protein: CASSIDSGHGETQYF.

Details on this clone: Germline and junction disagree at one end, which may indicate a read error. The chain joins TRBV2 to TRBJ2-3, with 8 bases lining up with TRBD2. The CDR3 totals 19 residues. Looked up from germline, CDR1 is SNHLY and CDR2 is FYNNEI. The CDR3 sequence: CASREAGAWITSSTDTQYF. The CDR3 nucleotides are TGTGCCAGCAGAGAAGCGGGAGCCTGGATCACTTCTAGCACAGATACGCAGTATTTT.

V is TRBV11-2 and J is TRBJ1-3; a possible D gene is TRBD1 (5 bases). The CDR3 extends over 15 amino acids. Trimming stripped 3 bases from V and 0 bases from J, with 9 bases between. Germline V gene data show CDR1 as SGHAT and CDR2 as FQNNGV. The CDR3 sequence is CASSLGHRSGNTIYF. The CDR3 coding sequence is TGTGCCAGCAGCTTGGGGCACCGCTCTGGAAACACCATATATTTT.

This clone is a singleton in its sample. V is TRBV5-3 and J is TRBJ2-7, with 8 bases matching TRBD1. TRBV5-3 carries the ORF label, with uncertain function. J gave up 0 bases and V 4 bases, and 9 bases lay outside the gene matches. The CDR3 extends over 16 amino acids. The CDR3 spells CARSQRTGPSSYEQYF. In DNA, the CDR3 is TGTGCCAGAAGCCAACGGACAGGGCCAAGCTCCTACGAGCAGTACTTC.

The rearrangement joins TRBV25-1 to TRBJ1-1, with 9 nucleotides matching TRBD1. V lost 3 bases, J lost 3 bases, and 8 bases stayed unmatched. CDR3 length: 16 amino acids. Per germline, CDR1 MGHDK and CDR2 SYGVNS. CDR3 amino acids: CASSDGTGFFDTEAFF. The CDR3 region has the DNA TGTGCCAGCAGTGATGGGACAGGGTTTTTCGACACTGAAGCTTTCTTT.

The chain carries TRBV4-1 and TRBJ1-3, with a tentative D call TRBD1 (6 bases). The germline CDR1 and CDR2 sequences are MGHRA and YSYEKL. The length of the CDR3 is 17 residues. V lost 1 base and J lost 0, with 13 bases in between. CDR3 bases: TGCGCCAGCAGCCAAGGATCTTACAGGGACTCTGGAAACACCATATATTTT. It translates to CASSQGSYRDSGNTIYF.

This rearrangement joins TRBV6-5 to TRBJ1-5, with TRBD1 as a possible D gene (5 bases). CDR1 is MNHEY and CDR2 is SVGAGI in the germline V gene. The CDR3 has 13 residues. V was trimmed by 5 bases and J by 5 bases, leaving 10 bases between them. The CDR3 sequence is CASSPQAHQPQHF. CDR3 in DNA: TGTGCCAGCAGTCCACAGGCTCATCAGCCCCAGCATTTT.

The V call is TRBV7-9, the J call TRBJ1-5; no clear D. The CDR3 runs 12 residues. Per germline, CDR1 SEHNR and CDR2 FQNEAQ (reference sequence). Trimming removed 1 base from V and 5 bases from J, with 3 bases in between. The CDR3 reads CASSLDYQPQHF. The DNA for the CDR3 is TGTGCCAGCAGCTTAGATTATCAGCCCCAGCATTTT.

The CDR3 nucleotides read TGCGCCAGCAGCATGGGACGACAGGGCCAAACCTACGAGCAGTACTTC. The encoded protein is CASSMGRQGQTYEQYF. The chain employs TRBV5-1 and TRBJ2-7; 7 bases align to TRBD1. J gave up 2 bases and V 4 bases, and 12 bases lay outside the gene matches. The germline V gene has CDR1 SGHRS and CDR2 YFSETQ. The CDR3 consists of 16 residues. The full variable domain, completed using reference TRBV5-1 and TRBJ2-7, is KAGVTQTPRYLIKTRGQQVTLSCSPISGHRSVSWYQQTPGQGLQFLFEYFSETQRNKGNFPGRFSGRQFSNSRSEMNVSTLELGDSALYLCASSMGRQGQTYEQYFGPGTRLTVT.

V usage is TRBV6-1 and J usage is TRBJ2-4; no firm D call. V lost 1 base, J lost 0 bases, and 10 bases lay in between. The germline gives CDR1 MNHNS, CDR2 SASEGT. The CDR3 has 16 residues. CDR3: CASSEGADIAKNIQYF. The CDR3 DNA sequence: TGTGCCAGCAGTGAAGGGGCCGACATAGCCAAAAACATTCAGTACTTC.

In its sample, this clone was seen a few times. This chain links TRBV3-1 (or the pseudogene TRBV3-2) with TRBJ1-2; D unresolved. Trimming shortened V by 1 base and J by 3 bases, and 18 bases separated the two germline ends. Germline CDR1 LGHDT, CDR2 YNNKEL (reference sequence). The CDR3 is 17 residues long. The CDR3 region is CASSQGGTGKTYYGYTF. The CDR3 coding sequence is TGTGCCAGCAGCCAAGGCGGAACGGGGAAAACTTACTATGGCTACACCTTC.